Following are 23 T cell receptor beta chains from one sample sequenced in a study of control samples from healthy donors and cancer patients. Produced via immunoSEQ multiplex PCR; TCRdb's table is partial and in-frame only. The data hold 75,000 to 90,000 clones, with around nine tenths observed a single time. Sequencing input: blood. These receptors were collected from a man aged 25 to 40 in good health.

The chain links TRBV29-1 to TRBJ1-2, with D possibly TRBD1 on 6 matching bases. CDR1 SQVTM and CDR2 ANQGSEA come from the germline V gene. The CDR3 is 14 amino acids. V dropped 6 bases and J dropped 4 bases, with 18 bases sitting between them. CDR3 nucleotides: TGCAGCGTGCGGGCAGACAGGTCTATCTATGGCTACACCTTC. As protein: CSVRADRSIYGYTF.

This rearrangement joins TRBV30 to TRBJ1-1; perhaps TRBD1 as D (5 bases). Trimming removed 0 bases at V and 10 bases at J, with 18 bases between. The CDR3 contains 14 residues. Germline V CDR1 and CDR2: GTSNPN, SVGIG (reference sequence). The CDR3 nucleotides read TGTGCCTGGAGTGTACTAGGGGCCGGGACTACAGCTTTCTTT. This translates into CAWSVLGAGTTAFF.

CDR3 protein: CASSYDARVNTEAFF. Written as DNA, the CDR3 is TGTGCCAGCAGTTACGACGCGCGGGTGAACACTGAAGCTTTCTTT. The chain has TRBV6-5 and TRBJ1-1, with D uncertain. V was shortened by 2 bases and J by 0 bases, with 10 bases between the two germline ends. The CDR3 has 15 amino acids. In germline, CDR1 is MNHEY, CDR2 SVGAGI.

The rearrangement uses TRBV6-6 and TRBJ1-1, with D possibly TRBD1 on 5 matching bases. Germline CDR1 is MNHNY and CDR2 is SVGAGI (reference sequence). V was cut by 0 bases and J by 5 bases, with 16 bases left in between. This CDR3 region has 16 residues. CDR3 coding DNA: TGTGCCAGCAGTTACTCGATATCAGGGCTTTGGACTGAAGCTTTCTTT. Protein: CASSYSISGLWTEAFF.

The chain combines TRBV27 with TRBJ2-5, with D possibly being TRBD1 or TRBD2 (5 bases each). The germline V and J ends were trimmed by 5 bases and 1 base, with 8 bases remaining between them. This CDR3 region has 13 residues. CDR1 is MNHEY and CDR2 is SMNVEV in the germline V gene (reference sequence). CDR3 nucleotides: TGTGCCAGCAGTCGGGACCGCCAAGAGACCCAGTACTTC. As protein: CASSRDRQETQYF.

The chain uses TRBV27 and TRBJ2-2; the D is unclear. The CDR3 extends over 13 amino acids. V was clipped by 3 bases and J by 2 bases, with 4 bases between them. Germline-derived CDR1 and CDR2 are MNHEY and SMNVEV (reference sequence). CDR3: CASSFHNTGELFF. The CDR3 DNA reads as TGTGCCAGCAGTTTCCACAACACCGGGGAGCTGTTTTTT.

The gene calls are TRBV6-5 and TRBJ2-5; weak D call: TRBD2 (6 bases). CDR1 and CDR2 (germline): MNHEY, SVGAGI. Trimming removed 6 bases at V and 9 bases at J, with 11 bases between. The CDR3 has 11 residues. DNA of the CDR3: TGTGCCAGCAGGGGGGGACGGGCCCAGTACTTC. Its translation: CASRGGRAQYF.

The rearrangement uses TRBV19 and TRBJ2-7, with 7 bases identical to TRBD1. Trimming cost V 5 bases and J 6 bases; bases outside gene matches: 4. From germline, CDR1 is LNHDA and CDR2 SQIVND (reference sequence). This CDR3 has 12 amino acids. The CDR3 region is CASSPHRGEQYF. In DNA form, the CDR3 reads TGTGCCAGTAGTCCCCACAGGGGCGAGCAGTACTTC.

In this sample, this clone turned up many times. The chain employs TRBV10-3 and TRBJ1-5; TRBD1 matches at 8 bases. Germline assignment: CDR1 ENHRY and CDR2 SYGVKD. The CDR3 consists of 14 residues. The V segment lost 11 bases and the J segment 4 bases; nucleotides outside the gene matches: 10. The CDR3 loop is CAARQGAGNQPQHF. CDR3 bases: TGTGCCGCCAGGCAGGGGGCGGGTAATCAGCCCCAGCATTTT.

This chain uses TRBV28 with TRBJ1-6; TRBD1 is a possible D gene (6 bases). Germline CDR1 is MDHEN and CDR2 is SYDVKM. The CDR3 runs to 15 residues. Trimming removed 10 bases at V and 4 bases at J, with 17 bases between. The chain's CDR3 is CATGIRQGYNSPLHF. Here the CDR3 DNA reads TGTGCCACGGGAATCCGGCAGGGGTATAATTCACCCCTCCACTTT.

This rearrangement joins TRBV6-5 to TRBJ1-2; unclear D gene. Germline V gene lookup returns CDR1 MNHEY and CDR2 SVGAGI. CDR3 length equals 13 residues. The germline V and J ends were trimmed by 5 bases and 8 bases, with 15 bases remaining between them. The CDR3 reads CASSNGVSAGYTF. CDR3 sequence (DNA): TGTGCCAGCAGTAATGGGGTCTCGGCCGGCTACACCTTC.

This chain joins TRBV9 and TRBJ2-5, with 7 bases identical to TRBD2. Trimming at V came to 4 bases and at J to 2 bases, leaving 17 bases not matched to a gene. CDR1 SGDLS and CDR2 YYNGEE come from the germline V gene. This CDR3 is built from 18 residues. The CDR3 region has the DNA TGTGCCAGCAGCCACTATAGGCTAGCGGATTATTTACAAGAGACCCAGTACTTC. Amino acid sequence: CASSHYRLADYLQETQYF.

This clone was detected once. This chain uses TRBV7-9 with TRBJ1-1; D call uncertain. The CDR3 is 12 residues long. V was pared by 2 bases and J by 1 base, with 2 bases between. CDR1 SEHNR and CDR2 FQNEAQ come from the germline V gene (reference sequence). For the CDR3, the DNA is TGTGCCAGCAGCTTATCGAACACTGAAGCTTTCTTT. This gives the protein CASSLSNTEAFF.

To note about this clone: This sample also contains other DNA sequences that code for the same CDR3. The chain links TRBV5-1 to TRBJ1-1; TRBD1 is a possible D gene (6 bases). Germline CDR1 is SGHRS and CDR2 is YFSETQ. V was pared by 3 bases and J by 2 bases, with 8 bases between. This CDR3 contains 13 residues. The CDR3 coding sequence is TGCGCCAGCAGCTCACAGGGTAACACTGAAGCTTTCTTT. Encoded protein: CASSSQGNTEAFF.

The chain links TRBV7-2 to TRBJ2-2; D gene unclear. CDR1 SGHTA and CDR2 FQGNSA come from the germline V gene. This CDR3 has 13 amino acids. V was trimmed by 3 bases and J by 4 bases, leaving 6 bases between them. CDR3 protein: CASSLGFTGELFF. CDR3 coding DNA: TGTGCCAGCAGCTTGGGGTTCACCGGGGAGCTGTTTTTT.

A remark on this clone: One end of the junction fails to match germline, which may point to a read error. The CDR3 bases are TGTGCCAGCAGCTTAGTAACTAGCGGGGTGTGGCAAGAGGCCCAGTACTTC. This gives the protein CASSLVTSGVWQEAQYF. This sequence joins TRBV11-2 and TRBJ2-5, with TRBD2 identical over 10 bases. CDR3 length: 17 amino acids. The germline V gene has CDR1 SGHAT and CDR2 FQNNGV.

In its sample, this clone was seen once. The chain recombines TRBV15 with TRBJ1-3, with a possible D match to TRBD1 (5 bases). Trimming removed 0 bases from V and 3 bases from J, with 12 bases in between. The V gene's germline CDR1 is LNHNV and CDR2 YYDKDF (reference sequence). The CDR3 contains 16 residues. The CDR3 loop is CATSRDWGYGGNTIYF. CDR3 coding DNA: TGTGCCACCAGCAGAGATTGGGGGTATGGTGGAAACACCATATATTTT.

J is TRBJ1-6 and V is TRBV29-1; tentative D call: TRBD1 (5 bases). Trimming pared 6 bases from V and 6 bases from J, leaving 12 bases between. The CDR3 extends over 13 amino acids. Germline assignment: CDR1 SQVTM and CDR2 ANQGSEA. CDR3 in DNA: TGCAGCGTCGTCGACAGTTTTAATTCACCCCTCCACTTT. Translating it yields CSVVDSFNSPLHF.

V gene TRBV2 combines with J gene TRBJ1-1; TRBD1 is a possible D gene (6 bases). The CDR3 extends over 14 amino acids. Trimming cost V 2 bases and J 4 bases, with 11 bases left between them. Germline loops: CDR1 SNHLY, CDR2 FYNNEI. The CDR3 sequence is CASSEMGGGTEAFF. In DNA, the CDR3 is TGTGCCAGCAGTGAAATGGGGGGCGGCACTGAAGCTTTCTTT.

The gene calls are TRBV11-3 and TRBJ2-1; TRBD1 agrees at 8 bases. Trimming cost V 5 bases and J 2 bases; bases outside gene matches: 5. The CDR3 is made up of 15 amino acids. CDR1 SGHNT and CDR2 YENEEA come from the germline V gene. The CDR3 coding sequence is TGTGCCAGCAGCCTTGGACAGGGAACCTACAATGAGCAGTTCTTC. Its translation: CASSLGQGTYNEQFF.

The chain joins TRBV24-1 to TRBJ1-5; D uncertain. The CDR3 sequence is 13 residues long. The germline V gene encodes CDR1 KGHDR and CDR2 SFDVKD. The V end lost 9 bases, the J end lost 4 bases, and 12 bases lay between the germline ends. CDR3 nucleotides: TGTGCCACCCCCCCGGGGAAGAATCAGCCCCAGCATTTT. This codes for CATPPGKNQPQHF.

The chain combines TRBV7-3 with TRBJ2-3; 11 bases agree with TRBD2. This CDR3 region has 17 residues. CDR1 is SGHTA, CDR2 FQGTGA, per germline. The trim removed 1 base at V and 3 bases at J, leaving 6 bases unmatched. Here the CDR3 reads CASSLRASGGITDTQYF. The CDR3 coding sequence is TGTGCCAGCAGCTTAAGGGCTAGCGGGGGGATAACAGATACGCAGTATTTT.

CDR3 loop: CASSPSSGGLAKNIQYF. CDR3 DNA: TGTGCCAGCAGTCCATCTAGCGGGGGTTTAGCCAAAAACATTCAGTACTTC. V gene TRBV6-6 combines with J gene TRBJ2-4; TRBD2 aligns across 10 bases. Germline V gives CDR1 MNHNY, CDR2 SVGAGI (reference sequence). The length of the CDR3 is 17 residues. V dropped 5 bases and J dropped 0; count of bases not matched to a gene: 7.